This TCR beta chain was retrieved from a study of early T cells in non-severe SARS-CoV-2 infection. Background on the study: Unsorted whole blood bulk RNA was sequenced, with unpaired chains.

The sample holds a few counts of this clonotype. Its antigen is undetermined. Study-wide results and caveats: Matches to VDJdb favored anti-spike CD8 responses and missed private and CD4 specificities.

This CDR3 has 14 residues. The junction had 5 bases not matched to a gene; V was cut back by 2 bases and J by 8 bases. CDR1 is MDHEN and CDR2 is SYDVKM in the germline V gene. Researchers tagged individual cDNA molecules with unique molecular identifiers. Using its own MiXCR run on the 5' RACE reads, TCRdb lists one record per CDR3 protein. The sample has approximately 79,000 distinct CDR3 sequences; roughly 13% are singletons. This clonotype originated in an adult who was a healthcare worker with PCR-confirmed SARS-CoV-2 infection or an uninfected control (not recorded which). The chain links TRBV28 to TRBJ2-4, with 8 nucleotides matching TRBD1. The specimen sequenced was whole blood. The CDR3 region has the DNA TGTGCCAGCAGTTTAACAGACAGGGGATACATTCAGTACTTC. Its translation is CASSLTDRGYIQYF.